This paragraph reports one TCR beta chain. Its antigen remains unidentified. Germline trimming cut 1 base from V and 3 bases from J; bases unmatched to any gene: 0. This CDR3 is 13 amino acids long. In germline, CDR1 is MNHNY, CDR2 SVGAGI (reference sequence). Some clones are missing from TCRdb's copy, which holds only in-frame ones; the method was immunoSEQ multiplex PCR. The top ten clones hold under 6.5% of a sample with tens of thousands of clones, about 86% of them seen once. This sample is part of a study of cytotoxic CD8 clonotypes in ibrutinib-treated CLL. Study as a whole: Patient counts were approximately 12 relapsed/refractory, more than 14 treatment-naive and some 17 IGHV unmutated. Study-level points and caveats: Higher clonality was seen at ibrutinib response and a return toward baseline at progression. Public clonotypes, an uncommon group, contracted or remained stable on treatment.

This sequence joins TRBV6-6 and TRBJ2-7; 7 bases map to TRBD1. The clonotype originates from a human donor with chronic lymphocytic leukemia. The material was PBMCs, obtained before ibrutinib treatment. In DNA form, the CDR3 reads TGTGCCAGCAGTTACTACAGGGGCTACGAGCAGTACTTC. Its protein is CASSYYRGYEQYF.